Below, one T cell receptor (beta chain) is given with its context. Antigen specificity is unknown. Sample-barcoded 5' priming and a J-beta primer mix drove a second PCR of 7 to 11 cycles. The template-switch adaptor, which had 12 random nucleotides, put a tag on each cDNA molecule. Using its own MiXCR run on the 5' RACE reads, TCRdb lists one record per CDR3 protein. The sample records about 720,000 distinct CDR3 sequences, about a fifth being singletons. At least 5.5 micrograms of total RNA were extracted per sample. The entry originates in a study of blood T cells in healthy people across ages. Whole-study findings and limits: Reliance upon unsorted PBMCs precluded definitive naive versus antigen-experienced comparison.

Trimming removed 4 bases at V and 7 bases at J, with 11 bases between. The CDR3 spans 11 residues. Germline V lookup: CDR1 DFQATT, CDR2 SNEGSKA (reference sequence). The sequence derives from a man aged 70-80 years in good health. V usage is TRBV20-1 and J usage is TRBJ2-7; no reliable D call. Material: blood. CDR3 sequence: CSATPTREQYF. CDR3 nucleotides: TGCAGTGCTACCCCCACCCGGGAGCAGTACTTC.